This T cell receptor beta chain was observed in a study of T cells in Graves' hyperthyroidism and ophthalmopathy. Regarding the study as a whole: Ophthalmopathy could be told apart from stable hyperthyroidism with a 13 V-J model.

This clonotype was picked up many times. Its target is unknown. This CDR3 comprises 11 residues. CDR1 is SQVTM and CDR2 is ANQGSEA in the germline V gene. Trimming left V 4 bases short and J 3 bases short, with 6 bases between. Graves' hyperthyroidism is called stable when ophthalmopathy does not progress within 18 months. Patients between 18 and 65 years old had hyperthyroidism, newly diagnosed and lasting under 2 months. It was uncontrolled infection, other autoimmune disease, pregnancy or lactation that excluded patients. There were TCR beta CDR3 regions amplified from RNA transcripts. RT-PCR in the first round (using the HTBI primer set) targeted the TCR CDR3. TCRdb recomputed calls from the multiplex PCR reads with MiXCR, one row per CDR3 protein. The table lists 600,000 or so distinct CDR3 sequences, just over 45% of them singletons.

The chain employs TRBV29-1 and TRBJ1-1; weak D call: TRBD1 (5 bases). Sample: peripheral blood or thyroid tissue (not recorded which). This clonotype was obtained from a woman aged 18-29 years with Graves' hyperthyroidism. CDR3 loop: CSVARDTEAFF. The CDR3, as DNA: TGCAGCGTTGCCAGGGACACTGAAGCTTTCTTT.